This entry lists 30 T cell receptor beta chains sequenced from one sample in a study of blood T cell repertoires in COVID-19. Here immunoSEQ multiplex PCR was the method, and the copy in TCRdb shows in-frame clones only, minus some. Of 300,000 to 450,000 clones detected, roughly 89% appear once; the ten largest clones hold approximately 4.1%. Sequencing was performed on peripheral blood. Receptor source: a woman in her sixties with COVID-19, enrolled during active disease.

This chain uses TRBV11-2 with TRBJ2-3; 14 bases are a match to TRBD2. From germline, CDR1 is SGHAT and CDR2 FQNNGV. Trimming at V came to 5 bases and at J to 1 base, leaving 8 bases not matched to a gene. This CDR3 has 18 residues. CDR3 amino acids: CASSPRTSGGTGTDTQYF. For the CDR3, the DNA is TGTGCCAGCAGCCCCAGGACTAGCGGGGGGACTGGCACAGATACGCAGTATTTT.

The CDR3 here is CASREGQTFGQPQHF. CDR3 coding DNA: TGTGCCAGTAGGGAGGGACAGACTTTTGGTCAGCCCCAGCATTTT. The chain uses TRBV19 and TRBJ1-5; 7 bases are shared with TRBD1. Germline V gene data show CDR1 as LNHDA and CDR2 as SQIVND (reference sequence). CDR3 length: 15 residues. V dropped 6 bases and J dropped 6; count of bases not matched to a gene: 11. The full variable domain, with the rest looked up from reference TRBV19 and TRBJ1-5, is DGGITQSPKYLFRKEGQNVTLSCEQNLNHDAMYWYRQDPGQGLRLIYYSQIVNDFQKGDIAEGYSVSREKKESFPLTVTSAQKNPTAFYLCASREGQTFGQPQHFGDGTRLSIL.

This clone was observed a few times. This rearrangement joins TRBV5-1 to TRBJ2-7; a possible D gene is TRBD1 (5 bases). The CDR3 is made up of 12 amino acids. Germline CDR1 is SGHRS and CDR2 is YFSETQ. V dropped 2 bases and J dropped 3 bases, with 6 bases sitting between them. The CDR3 region is CASSLGDYEQYF. CDR3 sequence (DNA): TGCGCCAGCAGCTTAGGGGACTACGAGCAGTACTTC. The full variable domain, in which reference TRBV5-1 and TRBJ2-7 provide the parts outside the CDR3, is KAGVTQTPRYLIKTRGQQVTLSCSPISGHRSVSWYQQTPGQGLQFLFEYFSETQRNKGNFPGRFSGRQFSNSRSEMNVSTLELGDSALYLCASSLGDYEQYFGPGTRLTVT.

This clone occurred once. This chain uses TRBV19 with TRBJ1-4; maybe TRBD1 (5 bases). The CDR3 spans 15 residues. The V end lost 7 bases, the J end lost 7 bases, and 19 bases lay between the germline ends. Germline CDR1 is LNHDA and CDR2 is SQIVND (reference sequence). CDR3 sequence: CASTLTLGPGEKLFF. Written as DNA, the CDR3 is TGTGCCAGTACCCTAACCCTGGGGCCCGGTGAAAAACTGTTTTTT.

V and J are TRBV7-3 and TRBJ1-5, with D possibly TRBD1 on 5 matching bases. Trimming took off 2 bases at V and 5 bases at J, with 7 bases between the two ends. This CDR3 spans 13 amino acids. Germline V gene data show CDR1 as SGHTA and CDR2 as FQGTGA. The CDR3 nucleotides read TGTGCCAGCAGCTTACAACAGGATCAGCCCCAGCATTTT. It specifies CASSLQQDQPQHF.

A single count supports this clone. The chain uses TRBV7-2 and TRBJ1-2, with TRBD1 identical over 11 bases. CDR3 length equals 15 residues. V trimming: 4 bases; J trimming: 4 bases; junction bases outside the gene matches: 5. Per the germline V gene, CDR1 is SGHTA and CDR2 is FQGNSA. The CDR3: CASSSRDRGTYGYTF. Here the CDR3 DNA reads TGTGCCAGCAGCTCCCGGGACAGGGGGACCTATGGCTACACCTTC.

The gene calls are TRBV18 and TRBJ1-4, with D tentatively TRBD1 (5 bases). The V end was cut by 5 bases, the J end by 5 bases, with 9 bases between. There are 13 residues in the CDR3. CDR1 and CDR2 from the germline V gene are KGHSH and LQKENI. CDR3 loop: CASSYRQNEKLFF. CDR3 in DNA: TGTGCCAGCTCATACCGACAGAATGAAAAACTGTTTTTT.

The table lists this clone with a count of one. The chain couples TRBV27 to TRBJ2-7; D gene ambiguous. The germline V and J ends were trimmed by 5 bases and 3 bases, with 2 bases remaining between them. CDR1 MNHEY and CDR2 SMNVEV come from the germline V gene (reference sequence). This CDR3 is 10 amino acids long. CDR3 loop: CASSLYEQYF. The CDR3 nucleotides are TGTGCCAGCAGTCTCTACGAGCAGTACTTC.

The chain uses TRBV2 and TRBJ1-4, with D possibly TRBD1 on 6 matching bases. CDR1 is SNHLY, CDR2 FYNNEI, per germline. Trimming removed 5 bases at V and 6 bases at J, with 10 bases between. CDR3 length equals 13 residues. CDR3 loop: CASSTGFDEKLFF. In nucleotides, the CDR3 is TGTGCCAGCAGTACAGGGTTTGATGAAAAACTGTTTTTT. The complete variable domain, with remaining parts taken from reference TRBV2 and TRBJ1-4, reads EPEVTQTPSHQVTQMGQEVILRCVPISNHLYFYWYRQILGQKVEFLVSFYNNEISEKSEIFDDQFSVERPDGSNFTLKIRSTKLEDSAMYFCASSTGFDEKLFFGSGTQLSVL.

The chain joins TRBV2 to TRBJ1-4; possible D gene TRBD1, 6 bases. CDR3 size: 15 residues. The germline V gene has CDR1 SNHLY and CDR2 FYNNEI. V lost 6 bases, J lost 4 bases, and 15 bases lay in between. CDR3 nucleotides: TGTGCCAGCAGACCCGGACAGCTAAATAATGAAAAACTGTTTTTT. This sequence encodes CASRPGQLNNEKLFF.

The chain joins TRBV11-3 to TRBJ2-5; 15 nucleotides align to TRBD2. In germline, CDR1 is SGHNT, CDR2 YENEEA. The CDR3 runs 15 residues. With V trimmed by 5 bases and J by 5 bases, 3 bases remained unmatched. CDR3 loop: CASSPGLAGGETQYF. For the CDR3, the DNA is TGTGCCAGCAGCCCGGGACTAGCGGGGGGCGAGACCCAGTACTTC.

This sequence joins TRBV7-6 and TRBJ2-7, with TRBD1 matching over 8 bases. The CDR3 extends over 15 amino acids. Germline V CDR1 and CDR2: SGHVS, FNYEAQ. With 0 bases clipped from V and 4 bases from J, the junction kept 5 bases outside the gene matches. CDR3 residues: CASSLATGGRYEQYF. In nucleotides, the CDR3 is TGTGCCAGCAGCTTAGCTACAGGGGGAAGATACGAGCAGTACTTC.

The chain recombines TRBV7-3 with TRBJ2-7; tentatively, D is TRBD2 (6 bases). This CDR3 spans 15 amino acids. Germline V gives CDR1 SGHTA, CDR2 FQGTGA. V was clipped by 4 bases and J by 1 base, with 14 bases between them. CDR3 protein: CASSSGGIGSYEQYF. In nucleotides, the CDR3 is TGTGCCAGCAGCTCCGGCGGGATCGGGTCCTACGAGCAGTACTTC.

V is TRBV11-2 and J is TRBJ1-2; 7 bases line up with TRBD1. The CDR3 is made up of 15 amino acids. The V segment lost 5 bases and the J segment 0 bases; nucleotides outside the gene matches: 6. Germline V lookup: CDR1 SGHAT, CDR2 FQNNGV. The DNA of the CDR3 is TGTGCCAGCAGCCAAAGGGACAGAGCTAACTATGGCTACACCTTC. Protein: CASSQRDRANYGYTF.

J is TRBJ2-3 and V is TRBV19, with 7 bases lining up with TRBD2. The CDR3 length is 14 residues. V was clipped by 3 bases and J by 1 base; unmatched bases: 1. Germline V CDR1 and CDR2: LNHDA, SQIVND (reference sequence). CDR3 region: CASSIGGGTDTQYF. The DNA for the CDR3 is TGTGCCAGTAGTATTGGGGGGGGCACAGATACGCAGTATTTT.

This clone appeared a single time. The chain carries TRBV19 and TRBJ1-5; 9 bases fit TRBD1. Germline trimming cut 6 bases from V and 3 bases from J; bases unmatched to any gene: 3. Per germline, CDR1 LNHDA and CDR2 SQIVND (reference sequence). There are 14 residues in the CDR3. Here the CDR3 DNA reads TGTGCCAGTAGGAGGACAGGGGACAATCAGCCCCAGCATTTT. Its protein is CASRRTGDNQPQHF. The variable domain in full, completed from reference TRBV19 and TRBJ1-5, reads DGGITQSPKYLFRKEGQNVTLSCEQNLNHDAMYWYRQDPGQGLRLIYYSQIVNDFQKGDIAEGYSVSREKKESFPLTVTSAQKNPTAFYLCASRRTGDNQPQHFGDGTRLSIL.

This chain links TRBV9 with TRBJ2-2; D is perhaps TRBD2 (7 bases). Trimming cost V 2 bases and J 2 bases, with 19 bases left between them. The CDR3 spans 18 residues. The germline gives CDR1 SGDLS, CDR2 YYNGEE. This CDR3 is CASSVGPGRGANTGELFF. The CDR3 DNA follows: TGTGCCAGCAGCGTGGGGCCGGGACGGGGGGCCAACACCGGGGAGCTGTTTTTT. The full variable domain, completed using reference TRBV9 and TRBJ2-2, is DSGVTQTPKHLITATGQRVTLRCSPRSGDLSVYWYQQSLDQGLQFLIQYYNGEERAKGNILERFSAQQFPDLHSELNLSSLELGDSALYFCASSVGPGRGANTGELFFGEGSRLTVL.

Concerning this clone: Other DNA sequences from this sample encode an identical CDR3 as well. The chain combines TRBV2 with TRBJ1-2, with 7 bases that match TRBD1. Per germline, CDR1 SNHLY and CDR2 FYNNEI. The CDR3 extends over 12 amino acids. V lost 4 bases and J lost 4; bases outside the gene matches: 0. The CDR3 DNA is TGTGCCAGCAGTGGGACAGGCTATGGCTACACCTTC. Amino acids: CASSGTGYGYTF.

V and J are TRBV9 and TRBJ1-1; 7 bases fit TRBD1. This CDR3 spans 14 amino acids. V lost 0 bases to trimming and J lost 5 bases; unmatched junction nucleotides: 4. Germline-derived CDR1 and CDR2 are SGDLS and YYNGEE. CDR3 nucleotides: TGTGCCAGCAGCGTAGGGGGCAGGGGGACTGAAGCTTTCTTT. Translation gives CASSVGGRGTEAFF.

V gene TRBV18 combines with J gene TRBJ1-4; D gene unclear. Per the germline V gene, CDR1 is KGHSH and CDR2 is LQKENI. V lost 2 bases to trimming and J lost 3 bases, with 7 bases between them. The length of the CDR3 is 14 residues. The CDR3: CASSPTGANEKLFF. Written as DNA, the CDR3 is TGTGCCAGCTCACCAACCGGGGCTAATGAAAAACTGTTTTTT.

This rearrangement joins TRBV19 to TRBJ2-1, with D possibly matching TRBD2 (7 bases). Trimming stripped 4 bases from V and 7 bases from J, with 23 bases between. Germline lookup yields CDR1 LNHDA and CDR2 SQIVND (reference sequence). CDR3 length equals 17 residues. The CDR3 DNA is TGTGCCAGTAGTACCCATTCCCGGGGGGCCTCGTCTAATGAGCAGTTCTTC. The encoded protein is CASSTHSRGASSNEQFF.

The chain employs TRBV9 and TRBJ1-2; D ambiguous. The germline V gene has CDR1 SGDLS and CDR2 YYNGEE. V gave up 2 bases and J gave up 1 base, with 9 bases separating them. This CDR3 is 14 amino acids long. Here the CDR3 DNA reads TGTGCCAGCAGCGTTGAAGGACTTAACTATGGCTACACCTTC. Translating it yields CASSVEGLNYGYTF.

The J gene is TRBJ1-2, the V gene TRBV5-1; 9 bases are a match to TRBD1. Germline V gene sequence: CDR1 SGHRS, CDR2 YFSETQ. After removal of 5 bases from V and 7 bases from J, the junction contained 12 bases not matched to a gene. The CDR3 is 15 residues long. The CDR3 DNA reads as TGCGCCAGCAGTTCATGGACAGGGGCAATGGTTGGCTACACCTTC. It specifies CASSSWTGAMVGYTF.

The chain has TRBV14 and TRBJ1-6; tentatively, D is TRBD1 (6 bases). The germline CDR1 and CDR2 sequences are SGHDN and FVKESK. CDR3 size: 14 residues. Trimming shortened V by 3 bases and J by 6 bases, and 9 bases separated the two germline ends. The CDR3 loop reads CASSHRGSNSPLHF. For the CDR3, the DNA is TGTGCCAGCAGCCACAGGGGAAGTAATTCACCCCTCCACTTT.

The chain uses TRBV9 and TRBJ1-1; D not resolved. Germline V CDR1 and CDR2: SGDLS, YYNGEE. The CDR3 is 15 residues long. Trimming left V 3 bases short and J 0 bases short, with 12 bases between. In nucleotides, the CDR3 is TGTGCCAGCAGCGCACAACAGTTAATGAACACTGAAGCTTTCTTT. Its protein product is CASSAQQLMNTEAFF.

The chain couples TRBV4-1 to TRBJ1-6; 7 nucleotides align to TRBD1. Trimming at V came to 3 bases and at J to 0 bases, leaving 5 bases not matched to a gene. This CDR3 is built from 17 residues. Germline assignment: CDR1 MGHRA and CDR2 YSYEKL. In nucleotides, the CDR3 is TGCGCCAGCAGCCAGGGACAGTCAACCTCCTATAATTCACCCCTCCACTTT. Its protein product is CASSQGQSTSYNSPLHF.

This chain links TRBV5-1 with TRBJ1-2, with 8 bases aligning to TRBD1. This CDR3 region has 12 residues. The germline V gene encodes CDR1 SGHRS and CDR2 YFSETQ. The J segment lost 6 bases and the V segment lost 9 bases, leaving 7 bases of the junction unmatched. CDR3 DNA: TGCGCCATCTTAACAGGGGGGAATGGCTACACCTTC. Protein product: CAILTGGNGYTF.

This clone was counted between two and nine times. The chain combines TRBV18 with TRBJ2-3, with a possible D match to TRBD2 (6 bases). V was trimmed by 4 bases and J by 2 bases, leaving 10 bases between them. CDR3 size: 14 residues. The germline gives CDR1 KGHSH, CDR2 LQKENI. The CDR3 region has the DNA TGTGCCAGCTCACTCGGGGGAAACACAGATACGCAGTATTTT. Protein: CASSLGGNTDTQYF.

This sequence joins TRBV3-1 (or the pseudogene TRBV3-2) and TRBJ2-7; the D is unclear. The V end lost 3 bases, the J end lost 7 bases, and 7 bases lay between the germline ends. The germline CDR1 and CDR2 sequences are LGHDT and YNNKEL (reference sequence). CDR3 length: 11 residues. CDR3 DNA: TGTGCCAGCAGCCAGACGGGTGAGCAGTACTTC. Amino acid sequence: CASSQTGEQYF.

The chain joins TRBV2 to TRBJ1-2, with TRBD1 as a possible D gene (5 bases). From germline, CDR1 is SNHLY and CDR2 FYNNEI. Trimming removed 6 bases at V and 0 bases at J, with 17 bases between. CDR3 length: 16 amino acids. This chain's CDR3 is CASRKGTGVTNYGYTF. The CDR3 coding sequence is TGTGCCAGCAGGAAGGGGACGGGGGTTACTAACTATGGCTACACCTTC.